The sample holds a few counts of the clone carrying this T cell receptor beta chain. Its specificity is unknown. These data come from a study of T-cell memory formation after mild COVID-19. From 5'RACE with constant-segment primers came TCR alpha and TCR beta cDNA libraries that carried sample barcodes and UMIs. TCRdb re-called the 5' RACE reads through MiXCR, storing one row per CDR3 protein. The table shows roughly 400,000 distinct CDR3 sequences, with roughly 17% occurring only once. Study results and caveats: The main location of contracting CD4+ clones was CM and EM, and that of contracting CD8+ clones was EMRA. While clones contracting from day 15 to 85 were balanced between CD4 and CD8, later expanders leaned CD4+.

V was cut by 5 bases and J by 0 bases, with 14 bases left in between. The CDR3 runs to 15 residues. The receptor was derived from a man between 18 and 35 years old who had mild COVID-19 (a few samples of this study predate the infection). Cell type and time point are not known. The specimen sequenced was PBMCs or a T cell subset sorted from them (not recorded which). The chain has TRBV12-3 or TRBV12-4 and TRBJ2-7, with D hard to call. DNA for the CDR3: TGTGCCAGCAGTCCCCGACGGGCTAACTCCTACGAGCAGTACTTC. It is translated as CASSPRRANSYEQYF.